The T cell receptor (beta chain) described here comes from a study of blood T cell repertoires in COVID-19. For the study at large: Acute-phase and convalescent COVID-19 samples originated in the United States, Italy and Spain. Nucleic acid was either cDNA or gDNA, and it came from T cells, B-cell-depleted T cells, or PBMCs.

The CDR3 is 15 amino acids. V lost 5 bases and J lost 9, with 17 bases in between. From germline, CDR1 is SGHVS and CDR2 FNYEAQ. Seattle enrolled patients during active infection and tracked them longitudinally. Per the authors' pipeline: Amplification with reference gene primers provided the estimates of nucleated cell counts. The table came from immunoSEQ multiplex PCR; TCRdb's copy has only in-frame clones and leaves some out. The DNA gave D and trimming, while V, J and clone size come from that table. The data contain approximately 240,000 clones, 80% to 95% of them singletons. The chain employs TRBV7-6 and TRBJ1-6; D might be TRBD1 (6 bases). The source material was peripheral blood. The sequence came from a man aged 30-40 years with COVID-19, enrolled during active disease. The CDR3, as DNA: TGTGCCAGCAGCCCTGGTTTACAGGGTGTTTCACCCCTCCACTTT. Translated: CASSPGLQGVSPLHF.